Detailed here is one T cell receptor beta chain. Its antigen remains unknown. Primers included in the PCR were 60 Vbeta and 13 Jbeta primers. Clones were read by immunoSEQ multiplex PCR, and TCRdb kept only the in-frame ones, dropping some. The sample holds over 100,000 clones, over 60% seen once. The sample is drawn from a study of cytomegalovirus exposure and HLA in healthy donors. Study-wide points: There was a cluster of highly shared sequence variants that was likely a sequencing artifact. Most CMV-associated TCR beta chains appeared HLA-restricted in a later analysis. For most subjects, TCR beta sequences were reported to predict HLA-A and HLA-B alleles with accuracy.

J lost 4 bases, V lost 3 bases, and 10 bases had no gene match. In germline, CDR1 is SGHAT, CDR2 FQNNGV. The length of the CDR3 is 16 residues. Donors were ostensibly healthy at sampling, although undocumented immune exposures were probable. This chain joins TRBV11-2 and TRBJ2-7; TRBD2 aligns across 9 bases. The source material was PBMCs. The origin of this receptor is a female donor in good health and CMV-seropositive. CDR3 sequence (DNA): TGTGCCAGCAGCTTCTCCTCGACTAGCGGCAGTTACGAGCAGTACTTC. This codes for CASSFSSTSGSYEQYF. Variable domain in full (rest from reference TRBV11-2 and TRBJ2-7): EAGVAQSPRYKIIEKRQSVAFWCNPISGHATLYWYQQILGQGPKLLIQFQNNGVVDDSQLPKDRFSAERLKGVDSTLKIQPAKLEDSAVYLCASSFSSTSGSYEQYFGPGTRLTVT.